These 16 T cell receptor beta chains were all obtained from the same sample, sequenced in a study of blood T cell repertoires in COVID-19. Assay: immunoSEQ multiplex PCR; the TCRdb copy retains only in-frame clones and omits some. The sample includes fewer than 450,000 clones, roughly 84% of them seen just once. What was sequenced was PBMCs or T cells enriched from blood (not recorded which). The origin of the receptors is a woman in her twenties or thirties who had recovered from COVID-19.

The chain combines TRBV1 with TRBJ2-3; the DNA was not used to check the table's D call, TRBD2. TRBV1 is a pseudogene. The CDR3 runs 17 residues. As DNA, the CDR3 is TGCACCAGCAGCTACACCGTGGGACTAGCGGGCACAGATACGCAGTATTTT. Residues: CTSSYTVGLAGTDTQYF.

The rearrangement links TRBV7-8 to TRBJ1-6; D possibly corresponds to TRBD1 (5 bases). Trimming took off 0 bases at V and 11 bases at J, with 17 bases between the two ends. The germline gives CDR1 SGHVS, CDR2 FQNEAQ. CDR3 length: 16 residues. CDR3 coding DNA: TGTGCCAGCAGCTTAGCGGTCTGGACAAGTGGGCCACCCCTCCACTTT. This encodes CASSLAVWTSGPPLHF.

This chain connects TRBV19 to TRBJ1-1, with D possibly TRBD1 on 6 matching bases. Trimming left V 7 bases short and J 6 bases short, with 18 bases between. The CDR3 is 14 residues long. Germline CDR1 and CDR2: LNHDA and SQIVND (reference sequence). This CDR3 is CASTPPGAEAEAFF. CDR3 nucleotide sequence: TGTGCCAGTACCCCCCCAGGGGCGGAGGCTGAAGCTTTCTTT.

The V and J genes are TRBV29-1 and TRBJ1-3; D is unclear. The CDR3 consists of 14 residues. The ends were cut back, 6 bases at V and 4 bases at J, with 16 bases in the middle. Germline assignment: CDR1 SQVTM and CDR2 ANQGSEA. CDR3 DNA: TGCAGCGTCGAGGGCGGACTAATAGGAAACACCATATATTTT. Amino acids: CSVEGGLIGNTIYF.

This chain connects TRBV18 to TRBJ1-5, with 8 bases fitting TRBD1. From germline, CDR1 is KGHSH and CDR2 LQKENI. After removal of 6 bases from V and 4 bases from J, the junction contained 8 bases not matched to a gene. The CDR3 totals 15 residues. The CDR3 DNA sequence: TGTGCCAGCTCGGCCGGACAGGGATTAAATCAGCCCCAGCATTTT. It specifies CASSAGQGLNQPQHF. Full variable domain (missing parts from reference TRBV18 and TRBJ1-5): NAGVMQNPRHLVRRRGQEARLRCSPMKGHSHVYWYRQLPEEGLKFMVYLQKENIIDESGMPKERFSAEFPKEGPSILRIQQVVRGDSAAYFCASSAGQGLNQPQHFGDGTRLSIL.

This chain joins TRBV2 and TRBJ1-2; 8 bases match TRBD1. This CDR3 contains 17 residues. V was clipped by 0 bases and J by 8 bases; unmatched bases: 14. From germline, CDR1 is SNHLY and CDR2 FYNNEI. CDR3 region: CASSEAPWTGTAFGYTF. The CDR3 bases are TGTGCCAGCAGTGAAGCGCCCTGGACAGGGACGGCCTTCGGCTACACCTTC. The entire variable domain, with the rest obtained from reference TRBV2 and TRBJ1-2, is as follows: EPEVTQTPSHQVTQMGQEVILRCVPISNHLYFYWYRQILGQKVEFLVSFYNNEISEKSEIFDDQFSVERPDGSNFTLKIRSTKLEDSAMYFCASSEAPWTGTAFGYTFGSGTRLTVV.

For the CDR3, the DNA is TGTGCCAGCAGCTTCCCATCCGGGACAGTTCCCTTAGGGCAGTACTTC. It is translated as CASSFPSGTVPLGQYF. The chain joins TRBV28 to TRBJ2-7, with 7 nucleotides matching TRBD1. With V trimmed by 6 bases and J by 9 bases, 20 bases remained unmatched. This CDR3 region has 16 residues. Germline CDR1 MDHEN, CDR2 SYDVKM.

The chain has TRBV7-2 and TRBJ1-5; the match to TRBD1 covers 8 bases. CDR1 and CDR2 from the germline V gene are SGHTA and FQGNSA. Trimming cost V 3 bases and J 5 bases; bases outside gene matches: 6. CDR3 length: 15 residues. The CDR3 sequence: CASSLDRAGYQPQHF. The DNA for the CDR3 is TGTGCCAGCAGCTTGGACAGGGCGGGGTATCAGCCCCAGCATTTT.

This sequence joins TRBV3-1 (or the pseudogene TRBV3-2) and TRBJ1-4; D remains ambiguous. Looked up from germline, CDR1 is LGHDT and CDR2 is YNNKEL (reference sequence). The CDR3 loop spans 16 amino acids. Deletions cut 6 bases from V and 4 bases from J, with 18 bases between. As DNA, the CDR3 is TGTGCCAGCAGTCCCCGCATTCCCCGGGGTAATGAAAAACTGTTTTTT. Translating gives CASSPRIPRGNEKLFF.

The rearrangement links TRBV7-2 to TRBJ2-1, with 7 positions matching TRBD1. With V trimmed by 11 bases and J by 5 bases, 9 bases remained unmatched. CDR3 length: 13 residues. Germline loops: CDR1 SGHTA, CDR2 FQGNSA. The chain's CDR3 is CASGTAINNEQFF. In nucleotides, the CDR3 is TGTGCCTCCGGGACAGCCATCAACAATGAGCAGTTCTTC. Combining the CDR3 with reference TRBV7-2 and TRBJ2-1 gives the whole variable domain GAGVSQSPSNKVTEKGKDVELRCDPISGHTALYWYRQSLGQGLEFLIYFQGNSAPDKSGLPSDRFSAERTGGSVSTLTIQRTQQEDSAVYLCASGTAINNEQFFGPGTRLTVL.

CDR3 DNA: TGTGCCATCAGTGGCGGGACCACTAACTATGGCTACACCTTC. Residues: CAISGGTTNYGYTF. The V and J genes are TRBV10-3 and TRBJ1-2; D may be TRBD1 (5 bases). The germline V gene encodes CDR1 ENHRY and CDR2 SYGVKD. This CDR3 region has 14 residues. Trimming shortened V by 4 bases and J by 0 bases, and 9 bases separated the two germline ends.

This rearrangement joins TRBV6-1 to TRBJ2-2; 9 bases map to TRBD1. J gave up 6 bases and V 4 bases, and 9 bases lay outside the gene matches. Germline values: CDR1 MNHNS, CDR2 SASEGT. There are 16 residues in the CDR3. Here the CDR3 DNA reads TGTGCCAGCAGTGGGGGGGACAGGGCTCGGGCCGGGGAGCTGTTTTTT. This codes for CASSGGDRARAGELFF.

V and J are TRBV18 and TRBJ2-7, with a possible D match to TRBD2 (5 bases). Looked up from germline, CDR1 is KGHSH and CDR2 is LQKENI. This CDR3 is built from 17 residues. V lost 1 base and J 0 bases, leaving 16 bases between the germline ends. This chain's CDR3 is CASSPRASGVYSYEQYF. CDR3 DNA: TGTGCCAGCTCACCACGCGCTTCCGGGGTTTACTCCTACGAGCAGTACTTC.

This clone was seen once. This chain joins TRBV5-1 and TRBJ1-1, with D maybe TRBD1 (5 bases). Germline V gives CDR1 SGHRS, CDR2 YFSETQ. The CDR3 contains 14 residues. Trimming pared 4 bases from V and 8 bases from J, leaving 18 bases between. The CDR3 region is CASSGFMGPAEAFF. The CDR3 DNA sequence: TGCGCCAGCAGCGGCTTTATGGGGCCCGCGGAAGCTTTCTTT.

The DNA of the CDR3 is TGTGCCACCGGCGGGTCTCGAGGCCAAGAGACCCAGTACTTC. Translation gives CATGGSRGQETQYF. V and J are TRBV19 and TRBJ2-5; D is possibly TRBD2 (5 bases). The CDR3 length is 14 residues. Trimming shortened V by 10 bases and J by 1 base, and 16 bases separated the two germline ends. The V gene's germline CDR1 is LNHDA and CDR2 SQIVND (reference sequence).

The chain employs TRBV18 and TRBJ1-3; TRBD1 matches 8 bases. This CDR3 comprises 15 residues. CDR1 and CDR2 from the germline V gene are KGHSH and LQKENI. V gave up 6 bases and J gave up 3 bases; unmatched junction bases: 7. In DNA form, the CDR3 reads TGTGCCAGCTCGCAACAGGGGGAGCGTGGAAACACCATATATTTT. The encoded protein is CASSQQGERGNTIYF.